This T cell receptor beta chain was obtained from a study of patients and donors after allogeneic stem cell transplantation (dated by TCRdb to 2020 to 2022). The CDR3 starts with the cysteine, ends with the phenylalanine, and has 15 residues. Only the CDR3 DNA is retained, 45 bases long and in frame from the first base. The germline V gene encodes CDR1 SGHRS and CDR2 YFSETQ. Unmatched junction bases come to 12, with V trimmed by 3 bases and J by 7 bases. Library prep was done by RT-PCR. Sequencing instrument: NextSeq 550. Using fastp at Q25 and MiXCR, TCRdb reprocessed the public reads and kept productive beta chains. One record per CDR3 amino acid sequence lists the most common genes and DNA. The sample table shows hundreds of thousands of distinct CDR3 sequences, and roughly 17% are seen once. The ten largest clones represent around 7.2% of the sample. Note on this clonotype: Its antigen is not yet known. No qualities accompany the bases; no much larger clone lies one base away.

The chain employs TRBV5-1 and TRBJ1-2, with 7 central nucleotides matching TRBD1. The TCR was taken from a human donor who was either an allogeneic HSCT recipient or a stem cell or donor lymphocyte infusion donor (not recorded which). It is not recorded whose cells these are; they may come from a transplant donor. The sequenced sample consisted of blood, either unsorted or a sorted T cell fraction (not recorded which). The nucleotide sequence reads TGCGCCAGCAGCTCCGCTCAGGGGGAGGGGCCTGGCTACACCTTC. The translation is CASSSAQGEGPGYTF.